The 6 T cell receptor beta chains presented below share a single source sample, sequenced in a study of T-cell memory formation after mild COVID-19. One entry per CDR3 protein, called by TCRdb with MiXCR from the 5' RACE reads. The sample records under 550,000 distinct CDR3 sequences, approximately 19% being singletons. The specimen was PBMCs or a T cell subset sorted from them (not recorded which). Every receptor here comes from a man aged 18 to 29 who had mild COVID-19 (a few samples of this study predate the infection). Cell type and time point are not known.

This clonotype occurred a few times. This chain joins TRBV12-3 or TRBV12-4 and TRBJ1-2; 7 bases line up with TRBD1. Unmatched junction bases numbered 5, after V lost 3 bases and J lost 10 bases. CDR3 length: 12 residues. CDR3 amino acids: CASSFAGGDYTF. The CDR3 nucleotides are TGTGCCAGCAGTTTCGCAGGGGGGGACTACACCTTC.

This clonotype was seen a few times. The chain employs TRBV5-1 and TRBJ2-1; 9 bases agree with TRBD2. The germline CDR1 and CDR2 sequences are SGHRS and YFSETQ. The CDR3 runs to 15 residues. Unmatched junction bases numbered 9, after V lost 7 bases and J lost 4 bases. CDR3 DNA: TGCGCCAGCGGAGAGAGCGGGGGGACTTACAATGAGCAGTTCTTC. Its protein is CASGESGGTYNEQFF.

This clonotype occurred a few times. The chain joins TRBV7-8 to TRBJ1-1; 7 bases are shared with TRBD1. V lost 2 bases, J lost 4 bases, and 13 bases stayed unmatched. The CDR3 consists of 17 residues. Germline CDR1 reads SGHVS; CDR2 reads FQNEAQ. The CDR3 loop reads CASSLLPGGWSGTEAFF. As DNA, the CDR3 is TGTGCCAGCAGCTTACTCCCAGGGGGATGGAGCGGCACTGAAGCTTTCTTT. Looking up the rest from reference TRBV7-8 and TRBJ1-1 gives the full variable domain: GAGVSQSPRYKVAKRGQDVALRCDPISGHVSLFWYQQALGQGPEFLTYFQNEAQLDKSGLPSDRFFAERPEGSVSTLKIQRTQQEDSAVYLCASSLLPGGWSGTEAFFGQGTRLTVV.

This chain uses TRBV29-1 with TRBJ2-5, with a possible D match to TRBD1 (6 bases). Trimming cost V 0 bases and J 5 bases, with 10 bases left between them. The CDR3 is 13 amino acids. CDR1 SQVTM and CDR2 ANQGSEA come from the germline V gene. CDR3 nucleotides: TGCAGCGTTGAAGAGGGGGCGCTTGAGACCCAGTACTTC. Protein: CSVEEGALETQYF.

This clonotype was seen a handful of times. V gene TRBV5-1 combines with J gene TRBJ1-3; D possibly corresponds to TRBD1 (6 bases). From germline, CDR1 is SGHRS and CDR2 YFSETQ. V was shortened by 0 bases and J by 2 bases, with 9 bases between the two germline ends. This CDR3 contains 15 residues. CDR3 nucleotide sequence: TGCGCCAGCAGCTTGGGCGCAGGGGCTGGAAACACCATATATTTT. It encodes CASSLGAGAGNTIYF. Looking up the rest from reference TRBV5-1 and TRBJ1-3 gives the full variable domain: KAGVTQTPRYLIKTRGQQVTLSCSPISGHRSVSWYQQTPGQGLQFLFEYFSETQRNKGNFPGRFSGRQFSNSRSEMNVSTLELGDSALYLCASSLGAGAGNTIYFGEGSWLTVV.

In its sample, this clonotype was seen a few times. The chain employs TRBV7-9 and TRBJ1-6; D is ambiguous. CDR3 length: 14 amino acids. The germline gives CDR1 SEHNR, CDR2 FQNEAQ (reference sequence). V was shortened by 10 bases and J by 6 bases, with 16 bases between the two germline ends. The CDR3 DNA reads TGTGCCACCGATGACCTGTCCCGTAATTCACCCCTCCACTTT. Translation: CATDDLSRNSPLHF.